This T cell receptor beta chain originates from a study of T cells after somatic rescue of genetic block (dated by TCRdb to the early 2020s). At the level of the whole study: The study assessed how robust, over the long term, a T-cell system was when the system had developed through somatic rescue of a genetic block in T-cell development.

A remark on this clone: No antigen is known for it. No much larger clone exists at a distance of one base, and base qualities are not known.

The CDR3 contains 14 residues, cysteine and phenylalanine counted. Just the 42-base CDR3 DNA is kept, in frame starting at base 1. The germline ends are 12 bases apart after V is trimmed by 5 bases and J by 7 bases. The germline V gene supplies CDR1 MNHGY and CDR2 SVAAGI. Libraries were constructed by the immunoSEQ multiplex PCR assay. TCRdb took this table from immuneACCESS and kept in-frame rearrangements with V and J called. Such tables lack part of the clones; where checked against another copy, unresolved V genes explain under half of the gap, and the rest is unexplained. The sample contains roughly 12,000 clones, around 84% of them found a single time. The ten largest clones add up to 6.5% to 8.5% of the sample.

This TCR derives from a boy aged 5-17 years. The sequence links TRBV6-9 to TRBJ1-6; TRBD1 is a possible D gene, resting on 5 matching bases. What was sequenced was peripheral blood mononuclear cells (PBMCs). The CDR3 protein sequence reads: CASSRQNYNSPLHF. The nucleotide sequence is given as TGTGCCAGCAGTCGACAGAATTACAATTCACCCCTCCACTTT.